The entry that follows covers one T cell receptor beta chain sequence. Its antigen is currently unknown. The data are from a study of cytomegalovirus exposure and HLA in healthy donors. Study in general: About 77 million unique TCRs from HLA-typed donors made up an early data release. Findings of the study overall: It was reported in a later analysis that an Asian-associated ancestry cluster showed fewer N-insertions than the roughly 670-donor mean. Reported performance of the classifier showed diagnosis of cytomegalovirus status with high specificity and sensitivity. In an earlier analysis, productive rearrangement rates for most beta V segments clustered near 87% or 30%.

A multiplex PCR was run with 60 Vbeta primers and 13 Jbeta primers. Some clones are missing from TCRdb's copy, which holds only in-frame ones; the method was immunoSEQ multiplex PCR. The table shows a few hundred thousand clones, with roughly 79% occurring only once. The germline V gene has CDR1 SGHAT and CDR2 FQNNGV. Trimming took off 1 base at V and 5 bases at J, with 9 bases between the two ends. The CDR3 is 13 amino acids. The receptor was isolated from a man aged 18 to 35 in good health and CMV-seronegative. The chain is built from TRBV11-2 and TRBJ2-7; possibly TRBD2 for D (6 bases). Sequencing was done on a sample of PBMCs. DNA for the CDR3: TGTGCCAGCAGCTTAGGGGGGGTAGACGAGCAGTACTTC. Translating it yields CASSLGGVDEQYF. The full variable domain, rest sourced from reference TRBV11-2 and TRBJ2-7, is EAGVAQSPRYKIIEKRQSVAFWCNPISGHATLYWYQQILGQGPKLLIQFQNNGVVDDSQLPKDRFSAERLKGVDSTLKIQPAKLEDSAVYLCASSLGGVDEQYFGPGTRLTVT.